These 13 T cell receptor beta chains originate from one sample sequenced in a study of shared T cell receptors in the human thymus. Profiling relied on immunoSEQ multiplex PCR, and the TCRdb table lists in-frame clones only, not all of them. The sample lists roughly 560,000 clones, 78% occurring once. Separately, the same data were catalogued under a study of human thymus T cells.

The sample was thymocytes. These receptors all stem from a boy under two years old with a congenital heart defect.

The chain joins TRBV4-3 to TRBJ2-7, with TRBD1 identical over 9 bases. V was clipped by 3 bases and J by 3 bases; unmatched bases: 6. The CDR3 spans 15 residues. Germline CDR1 and CDR2: LGHNA and YSLEER. The CDR3 sequence: CASSQWTGEFYEQYF. The CDR3 region has the DNA TGCGCCAGCAGCCAGTGGACAGGGGAGTTCTACGAGCAGTACTTC.

The table lists this clone with a count of one. The CDR3 bases are TGTGCCAGCAGTGATTATTACAGAACTAATGAAAAACTGTTTTTT. Protein sequence: CASSDYYRTNEKLFF. This rearrangement joins TRBV2 to TRBJ1-4; no clear D gene. V lost 3 bases, J lost 1 base, and 9 bases lay in between. Germline CDR1 SNHLY, CDR2 FYNNEI. The CDR3 sequence is 15 residues long.

The CDR3 loop reads CASSPDQETYEQYF. The CDR3, as DNA: TGTGCCAGCAGTCCCGATCAGGAAACCTACGAGCAGTACTTC. The rearrangement joins TRBV27 to TRBJ2-7; D is ambiguous. This CDR3 is built from 14 residues. V was trimmed by 5 bases and J by 2 bases, leaving 13 bases between them. CDR1 and CDR2 (germline): MNHEY, SMNVEV (reference sequence).

V and J are TRBV28 and TRBJ2-5; a possible D gene is TRBD1 (6 bases). The CDR3 spans 13 residues. Trimming pared 6 bases from V and 7 bases from J, leaving 15 bases between. Germline CDR1 is MDHEN and CDR2 is SYDVKM. The CDR3 nucleotides read TGTGCCAGCAGCCTAACAGGGAAGGGGACCCAGTACTTC. Its translation is CASSLTGKGTQYF.

The V and J genes are TRBV13 and TRBJ2-1, with unresolved D. This CDR3 has 12 amino acids. Germline CDR1 is PRHDT and CDR2 is FYEKMQ (reference sequence). Trimming took off 5 bases at V and 8 bases at J, with 10 bases between the two ends. CDR3 sequence (DNA): TGTGCCAGCAGCACAATCAGCGATGAGCAGTTCTTC. This gives the protein CASSTISDEQFF.

V usage is TRBV30 and J usage is TRBJ2-3; a weak D match, TRBD1 (5 bases). The CDR3 is made up of 16 amino acids. The germline V gene encodes CDR1 GTSNPN and CDR2 SVGIG (reference sequence). V gave up 2 bases and J gave up 1 base, with 16 bases separating them. The DNA of the CDR3 is TGTGCCTGGAGTCGCGCTTTGGGGCGCGGCACAGATACGCAGTATTTT. It translates to CAWSRALGRGTDTQYF.

This clone appeared once. The chain joins TRBV9 to TRBJ2-1; D possibly corresponds to TRBD2 (6 bases). V dropped 2 bases and J dropped 2 bases, with 20 bases sitting between them. Looked up from germline, CDR1 is SGDLS and CDR2 is YYNGEE. The CDR3 runs to 18 residues. The CDR3 loop is CASSVRGRPNGAYNEQFF. Written as DNA, the CDR3 is TGTGCCAGCAGCGTCCGGGGGAGGCCCAACGGGGCCTACAATGAGCAGTTCTTC.

The rearrangement links TRBV12-5 to TRBJ2-5; D remains ambiguous. V shed 5 bases and J shed 5 bases, with 12 bases lying between them. The CDR3 totals 13 residues. Looked up from germline, CDR1 is LGHNT and CDR2 is FRNRAP. The CDR3 sequence is CASGTGGDETQYF. The CDR3 DNA reads as TGTGCTAGTGGTACCGGCGGAGACGAGACCCAGTACTTC.

This chain links TRBV5-6 with TRBJ1-1; D possibly corresponds to TRBD1 (5 bases). CDR1 and CDR2 from the germline V gene are SGHDT and YYEEEE. Trimming removed 1 base at V and 3 bases at J, with 10 bases between. The CDR3 consists of 14 residues. CDR3 loop: CASSLSRRDTEAFF. CDR3 sequence (DNA): TGTGCCAGCAGCTTGAGTCGCAGGGACACTGAAGCTTTCTTT.

The CDR3 sequence: CASSEDAGTNQPQHF. CDR3 nucleotides: TGTGCCAGCAGTGAAGATGCGGGGACTAATCAGCCCCAGCATTTT. V usage is TRBV6-1 and J usage is TRBJ1-5; a weak D match, TRBD1 (5 bases). V was shortened by 1 base and J by 4 bases, with 11 bases between the two germline ends. Looked up from germline, CDR1 is MNHNS and CDR2 is SASEGT. The CDR3 length is 15 residues.

J is TRBJ2-7 and V is TRBV4-2, with a possible D match to TRBD2 (6 bases). Trimming took off 4 bases at V and 5 bases at J, with 24 bases between the two ends. In germline, CDR1 is LGHNA, CDR2 YNFKEQ. CDR3 length: 17 amino acids. DNA for the CDR3: TGTGCCAGCAGCCTGCATGGAGGCGGGACGGTAGAACACGAGCAGTACTTC. Translated: CASSLHGGGTVEHEQYF.

This clone came up a few times. The genes are TRBV7-8 and TRBJ2-5; TRBD2 matches at 13 bases. The V and J ends lost 2 bases and 0 bases, in that order; junction bases with no gene match: 15. The germline gives CDR1 SGHVS, CDR2 FQNEAQ. This CDR3 comprises 21 residues. The DNA for the CDR3 is TGTGCCAGCAGCTTATCCTCAGCAACTAGCGGGAGGGTTAATAACCAAGAGACCCAGTACTTC. This translates into CASSLSSATSGRVNNQETQYF.

V and J are TRBV30 and TRBJ1-2; weak D call: TRBD1 (6 bases). Germline lookup yields CDR1 GTSNPN and CDR2 SVGIG (reference sequence). The V gene lost 1 base and the J gene lost 8 bases, with 17 bases spanning the gap. The CDR3 runs 14 residues. DNA of the CDR3: TGTGCCTGGAGTGAAACTACAGGGAACGTAGGCTACACCTTC. It encodes CAWSETTGNVGYTF.